These 32 T cell receptor beta chains share one sample of origin, sequenced in a study of OX40 agonist ivuxolimab in advanced cancers. Repertoires were generated with immunoSEQ multiplex PCR, while TCRdb's copy carries only in-frame clones and drops some. The sample includes 21,000 or so clones, roughly three quarters of them seen just once. This sample comprised CD4+ or CD8+ T cells sorted from blood, obtained in a trial of the OX40 agonist ivuxolimab. These receptors were taken from an adult with an advanced solid tumor such as melanoma, head and neck, liver or kidney cancer.

This chain uses TRBV6-5 with TRBJ2-3; D is perhaps TRBD1 or TRBD2 (5 bases each). V shed 7 bases and J shed 2 bases, with 13 bases lying between them. This CDR3 comprises 14 residues. Germline loops: CDR1 MNHEY, CDR2 SVGAGI. CDR3 nucleotides: TGTGCCAGCAACAGAGGGGTTTCCACAGATACGCAGTATTTT. It specifies CASNRGVSTDTQYF.

A few counts support this clone. The CDR3 spells CASSIGGSQETQYF. As DNA, the CDR3 is TGTGCCAGTAGTATAGGTGGCAGCCAAGAGACCCAGTACTTC. The rearrangement joins TRBV19 to TRBJ2-5; D call uncertain. Trimming took off 1 base at V and 1 base at J, with 7 bases between the two ends. There are 14 residues in the CDR3. Germline V gene sequence: CDR1 LNHDA, CDR2 SQIVND (reference sequence).

The V gene is TRBV11-3, the J gene TRBJ1-6; maybe TRBD1 (5 bases). Deletions cut 3 bases from V and 8 bases from J, with 14 bases between. Germline V lookup: CDR1 SGHNT, CDR2 YENEEA. The CDR3 has 15 amino acids. The CDR3 spells CASSFSGTEDSPLHF. CDR3 in DNA: TGTGCCAGCAGCTTCTCCGGGACTGAAGATTCACCCCTCCACTTT.

This clone was counted once. The rearrangement links TRBV7-9 to TRBJ1-5, with unresolved D. This CDR3 has 15 amino acids. Per germline, CDR1 SEHNR and CDR2 FQNEAQ (reference sequence). V was pared by 1 base and J by 5 bases, with 12 bases between. The CDR3 DNA reads as TGTGCCAGCAGCTTAGATGGGGTGGTGGATCAGCCCCAGCATTTT. Translating it yields CASSLDGVVDQPQHF.

This chain uses TRBV12-5 with TRBJ2-5; 9 bases are shared with TRBD1. CDR3 length equals 15 residues. In germline, CDR1 is LGHNT, CDR2 FRNRAP. V was clipped by 11 bases and J by 5 bases; unmatched bases: 15. CDR3 nucleotide sequence: TGTGCTGCGGGACAGGGCAACCCATTCGGGGAGACCCAGTACTTC. This encodes CAAGQGNPFGETQYF. Drawing the rest from reference TRBV12-5 and TRBJ2-5, the complete variable domain is DARVTQTPRHKVTEMGQEVTMRCQPILGHNTVFWYRQTMMQGLELLAYFRNRAPLDDSGMPKDRFSAEMPDATLATLKIQPSEPRDSAVYFCAAGQGNPFGETQYFGPGTRLLVL.

Comment on this clone: One end of the junction fails to match germline, which may point to a read error. The gene calls are TRBV2 and TRBJ1-6, with unresolved D. This CDR3 comprises 13 residues. Germline CDR1 is SNHLY and CDR2 is FYNNEI. CDR3 sequence: CASIEYFNSPLHF. The DNA of the CDR3 is TGTGCCAGCATTGAATACTTCAATTCACCCCTCCACTTT.

The chain combines TRBV5-1 with TRBJ2-1, with 10 bases that match TRBD1. J lost 0 bases, V lost 4 bases, and 16 bases had no gene match. Looked up from germline, CDR1 is SGHRS and CDR2 is YFSETQ. The CDR3 sequence is 20 residues long. Here the CDR3 DNA reads TGCGCCAGCAGCCTTACGGGGGGACAGGGGTTCCGCAGCTCCTACAATGAGCAGTTCTTC. Translated: CASSLTGGQGFRSSYNEQFF.

The V and J genes are TRBV7-6 and TRBJ2-2; 8 bases align to TRBD2. The CDR3 sequence is 12 residues long. Germline V gene sequence: CDR1 SGHVS, CDR2 FNYEAQ. The CDR3 region has the DNA TGTGCTCTCGGGAGGGGGACCGGGGAGCTGTTTTTT. Protein sequence: CALGRGTGELFF.

The rearrangement uses TRBV18 and TRBJ1-3; TRBD1 aligns across 10 bases. Germline lookup yields CDR1 KGHSH and CDR2 LQKENI. V dropped 2 bases and J dropped 5; count of bases not matched to a gene: 3. This CDR3 is 15 amino acids long. In nucleotides, the CDR3 is TGTGCCAGCTCACCAGAGACAGGGGGCAGAAACACCATATATTTT. Translation gives CASSPETGGRNTIYF.

This clone came up once. The chain is built from TRBV5-5 and TRBJ2-7; no definite D call. V lost 2 bases to trimming and J lost 6 bases, with 6 bases between them. The CDR3 is 11 residues long. Germline-derived CDR1 and CDR2 are SGHKS and YYEKEE (reference sequence). The CDR3 loop reads CASSLRVEQYF. The CDR3 DNA follows: TGTGCCAGCAGCTTAAGGGTCGAGCAGTACTTC.

The genes are TRBV7-2 and TRBJ1-1; no firm D call. Germline CDR1 SGHTA, CDR2 FQGNSA. Trimming removed 3 bases at V and 5 bases at J, with 4 bases between. CDR3 length: 11 amino acids. The DNA of the CDR3 is TGTGCCAGCAGCTTTAAGACTGAAGCTTTCTTT. This sequence encodes CASSFKTEAFF.

This clone was detected once. This chain uses TRBV7-9 with TRBJ1-2; D unclear. Between the trimmed V and J ends, which lost 10 bases and 6 bases, there was a span of 18 bases. Germline loops: CDR1 SEHNR, CDR2 FQNEAQ (reference sequence). The CDR3 runs 13 residues. The DNA for the CDR3 is TGTGCCATGAGAGCGGGCTCCAATAATGGCTACACCTTC. Amino acid sequence: CAMRAGSNNGYTF.

This chain joins TRBV19 and TRBJ2-5, with a weak D call TRBD2 (7 bases). This CDR3 has 16 amino acids. Trimming stripped 3 bases from V and 2 bases from J, with 16 bases between. The germline V gene has CDR1 LNHDA and CDR2 SQIVND (reference sequence). This chain's CDR3 is CASSISRRGLQETQYF. CDR3 bases: TGTGCCAGTAGTATTTCTAGGCGGGGGCTACAAGAGACCCAGTACTTC. The whole variable domain, remainder taken from reference TRBV19 and TRBJ2-5, is DGGITQSPKYLFRKEGQNVTLSCEQNLNHDAMYWYRQDPGQGLRLIYYSQIVNDFQKGDIAEGYSVSREKKESFPLTVTSAQKNPTAFYLCASSISRRGLQETQYFGPGTRLLVL.

This clone has a handful of counts. The chain combines TRBV11-1 with TRBJ2-1; 12 positions agree with TRBD2. The CDR3 has 16 amino acids. Trimming at V came to 1 base and at J to 7 bases, leaving 5 bases not matched to a gene. Germline CDR1 SGHAT, CDR2 FQDESV (reference sequence). The CDR3 DNA follows: TGTGCCAGCAGCTTAGACGGGCTAGCGGGGGGGAATGAGCAGTTCTTC. This codes for CASSLDGLAGGNEQFF.

As to this clone: The sample carries other DNA sequences with the same CDR3. This chain joins TRBV7-2 and TRBJ2-3, with a possible D match to TRBD2 (6 bases). This CDR3 spans 15 amino acids. Germline V gene sequence: CDR1 SGHTA, CDR2 FQGNSA. V was clipped by 3 bases and J by 2 bases, with 12 bases between them. In nucleotides, the CDR3 is TGTGCCAGCAGCTTTTATGGGGGGATCACAGATACGCAGTATTTT. Encoded protein: CASSFYGGITDTQYF.

This clone was observed once. Other DNA sequences from this sample encode an identical CDR3 as well. The gene calls are TRBV9 and TRBJ2-5, with a tentative D call TRBD1 (5 bases). This CDR3 spans 13 amino acids. V was shortened by 4 bases and J by 4 bases, with 11 bases between the two germline ends. The germline V gene has CDR1 SGDLS and CDR2 YYNGEE. CDR3 nucleotide sequence: TGTGCCAGCAGCCTGAGTAGGGGAGAGACCCAGTACTTC. Amino acid sequence: CASSLSRGETQYF.

The rearrangement joins TRBV30 to TRBJ2-1, with 11 bases matching TRBD2. V was clipped by 5 bases and J by 4 bases; unmatched bases: 4. Looked up from germline, CDR1 is GTSNPN and CDR2 is SVGIG (reference sequence). The CDR3 runs 14 residues. DNA for the CDR3: TGTGCCTGGCAGACTAGCGGGGTATACAATGAGCAGTTCTTC. Translated: CAWQTSGVYNEQFF.

The chain employs TRBV2 and TRBJ2-5; D may be TRBD1 (7 bases). The CDR3 consists of 16 residues. V dropped 5 bases and J dropped 2 bases, with 18 bases sitting between them. Germline CDR1 is SNHLY and CDR2 is FYNNEI. This CDR3 is CASSYLLQGRQETQYF. For the CDR3, the DNA is TGTGCCAGCAGTTACCTTTTACAGGGGAGGCAAGAGACCCAGTACTTC.

This clone was recorded a few times. The sample contains more than one DNA sequence encoding this CDR3. This chain connects TRBV10-2 to TRBJ1-5; 7 bases line up with TRBD1. The V gene's germline CDR1 is WSHSY and CDR2 SAAADI. Trimming cost V 8 bases and J 4 bases; bases outside gene matches: 17. The CDR3 runs 17 residues. CDR3 protein: CASGPGEGQQRNQPQHF. DNA for the CDR3: TGCGCCAGCGGACCGGGGGAGGGACAGCAAAGAAATCAGCCCCAGCATTTT.

V and J are TRBV7-2 and TRBJ1-2, with 7 bases lining up with TRBD1. The germline gives CDR1 SGHTA, CDR2 FQGNSA. V dropped 1 base and J dropped 9; count of bases not matched to a gene: 8. The CDR3 consists of 14 residues. Written as DNA, the CDR3 is TGTGCCAGCAGCTTAGAATCGGACAGGTTGTGCTACACCTTC. Amino acid sequence: CASSLESDRLCYTF.

The CDR3 bases are TGTGCCAGCAGCTTAGGTCTTAGCGGGGGAGGAGATACGCAGTATTTT. This gives the protein CASSLGLSGGGDTQYF. The chain recombines TRBV11-3 with TRBJ2-3; 9 positions match TRBD2. V gave up 1 base and J gave up 5 bases; unmatched junction bases: 7. Per the germline V gene, CDR1 is SGHNT and CDR2 is YENEEA. The CDR3 runs to 16 residues.

The CDR3 reads CASSPPYTDTQYF. CDR3 DNA sequence: TGTGCCAGCAGTCCCCCATACACAGATACGCAGTATTTT. The rearrangement joins TRBV2 to TRBJ2-3; D not resolved. V was clipped by 5 bases and J by 2 bases, with 8 bases between them. CDR3 length: 13 residues. Germline CDR1 SNHLY, CDR2 FYNNEI.

The J gene is TRBJ2-5, the V gene TRBV7-2, with TRBD2 matching 16 bases. CDR3 size: 16 residues. Germline V gene sequence: CDR1 SGHTA, CDR2 FQGNSA. V lost 5 bases, J lost 6 bases, and 6 bases stayed unmatched. This CDR3 reads CASSEGTSGGAKTQYF. CDR3 nucleotides: TGTGCCAGCAGCGAGGGGACTAGCGGGGGGGCAAAGACCCAGTACTTC.

J is TRBJ1-2 and V is TRBV15; D is unresolved. The CDR3 loop spans 14 amino acids. Germline V CDR1 and CDR2: LNHNV, YYDKDF (reference sequence). Trimming removed 8 bases from V and 4 bases from J, with 17 bases in between. In DNA form, the CDR3 reads TGTGCCACCGCTAACGGGCCTAGGAGCTATGGCTACACCTTC. Amino acids: CATANGPRSYGYTF.

The CDR3 loop is CASSGQGAGGETQYF. Written as DNA, the CDR3 is TGTGCCAGCAGTGGACAGGGGGCTGGGGGAGAGACCCAGTACTTC. This chain connects TRBV2 to TRBJ2-5, with 10 bases lining up with TRBD1. This CDR3 spans 15 amino acids. The V gene end was trimmed by 4 bases and the J gene end by 4 bases; junction bases not matched to a gene: 6. CDR1 is SNHLY, CDR2 FYNNEI, per germline.

The J gene is TRBJ1-1, the V gene TRBV15; a possible D gene is TRBD1 (6 bases). Per the germline V gene, CDR1 is LNHNV and CDR2 is YYDKDF (reference sequence). V lost 2 bases, J lost 9 bases, and 13 bases lay in between. CDR3 length: 13 residues. As DNA, the CDR3 is TGTGCCACCAGCAGACAACGGGACACCCAAGCTTTCTTT. Translation gives CATSRQRDTQAFF.

In its sample, this clone ranks as medium-sized. CDR3 in amino acids: CASSGNNEKLFF. In DNA form, the CDR3 reads TGTGCCAGCTCAGGCAATAATGAAAAACTGTTTTTT. The chain links TRBV2 to TRBJ1-4, with D hard to call. Deletions cut 8 bases from V and 4 bases from J, with 8 bases between. Germline assignment: CDR1 SNHLY and CDR2 FYNNEI. There are 12 residues in the CDR3.

The genes are TRBV19 and TRBJ2-7; D is perhaps TRBD1 (6 bases). This CDR3 comprises 16 residues. The V end was cut by 10 bases, the J end by 2 bases, with 24 bases between. The germline CDR1 and CDR2 sequences are LNHDA and SQIVND (reference sequence). CDR3 nucleotides: TGTGCCACGAAAACACCCCTTAAAGCAGGGGCCTACGAGCAGTACTTC. This sequence encodes CATKTPLKAGAYEQYF.

This chain uses TRBV9 with TRBJ2-1; D remains ambiguous. V was clipped by 0 bases and J by 5 bases, with 9 bases between them. Germline V gene lookup returns CDR1 SGDLS and CDR2 YYNGEE. This CDR3 region has 14 residues. In nucleotides, the CDR3 is TGTGCCAGCAGCGTAGTTAGTCGGGACAATGAGCAGTTCTTC. As protein: CASSVVSRDNEQFF.

The rearrangement links TRBV7-2 to TRBJ1-1; the D is unclear. The CDR3 sequence is 15 residues long. V lost 1 base, J lost 5 bases, and 14 bases lay in between. Germline CDR1 and CDR2: SGHTA and FQGNSA. The CDR3 DNA reads TGTGCCAGCAGCTTAGTTTGGGGAGGAGAGACTGAAGCTTTCTTT. This gives the protein CASSLVWGGETEAFF.

The rearrangement uses TRBV9 and TRBJ2-3; tentatively, D is TRBD2 (6 bases). The CDR3 extends over 17 amino acids. Per germline, CDR1 SGDLS and CDR2 YYNGEE. The V gene lost 2 bases and the J gene lost 1 base, with 17 bases spanning the gap. The CDR3 reads CASSVRTGVDGTDTQYF. DNA of the CDR3: TGTGCCAGCAGCGTCCGAACGGGGGTGGATGGCACAGATACGCAGTATTTT.

The chain links TRBV29-1 to TRBJ2-6; 12 nucleotides agree with TRBD1. V dropped 7 bases and J dropped 4; count of bases not matched to a gene: 14. CDR3 length: 18 amino acids. Germline V lookup: CDR1 SQVTM, CDR2 ANQGSEA. CDR3: CSAETVGQGANGANVLTF. In DNA, the CDR3 is TGCAGCGCCGAAACCGTGGGACAGGGGGCTAACGGGGCCAACGTCCTGACTTTC.